One T cell receptor (beta chain) is described in this entry. As yet, its antigen is unknown. The sample is drawn from a study of Graves' ophthalmopathy and Graves' hyperthyroidism. Study-wide findings and caveats: The majority of expanded thyroid clonotypes above 0.001 frequency also occurred in blood.

Using RNA transcripts, the TCR beta CDR3 regions were amplified. First-round RT-PCR used HTBI primers; second-round multiplex PCR followed. Via MiXCR, TCRdb re-called the multiplex PCR reads, giving one row per CDR3 protein. The profile shows 450,000 to 600,000 distinct CDR3 sequences, 35% to 45% of them singletons. V gave up 5 bases and J gave up 3 bases; unmatched junction bases: 9. CDR1 is SNHLY, CDR2 FYNNEI, per germline. The CDR3 runs to 17 residues. The TCR originated in an adult man with Graves' hyperthyroidism. Sequencing was performed on peripheral blood or thyroid tissue (not recorded which). The V call is TRBV2, the J call TRBJ2-7; 14 nucleotides align to TRBD2. CDR3 sequence reads: CASSPGLAGVTLYEQYF. Here the CDR3 DNA reads TGTGCCAGCAGTCCGGGACTAGCGGGAGTGACTCTCTACGAGCAGTACTTC.